Below are 29 T cell receptor beta chains sequenced from a single sample in a study of identical twins. TCRdb recomputed calls from the 5' RACE reads with MiXCR, one row per CDR3 protein. This sample has 700,000 to 950,000 distinct CDR3 sequences, with about 12% found just once. The data also belong to a second study, concerning yellow fever vaccine responses in identical twins.

Sequencing was carried out using PBMCs. Receptors were obtained from a woman between 18 and 29 years old in good health.

This clonotype was observed a handful of times. The V call is TRBV11-3, the J call TRBJ2-1, with D unclear. Trimming cost V 1 base and J 0 bases, with 10 bases left between them. Looked up from germline, CDR1 is SGHNT and CDR2 is YENEEA. The CDR3 loop spans 16 amino acids. The chain's CDR3 is CASSLGAVGSYNEQFF. The CDR3 DNA is TGTGCCAGCAGCTTAGGGGCAGTCGGCTCCTACAATGAGCAGTTCTTC.

This clonotype was seen more than once but under ten times. The chain links TRBV11-2 to TRBJ2-1; 7 nucleotides agree with TRBD2. This CDR3 is built from 17 residues. The germline gives CDR1 SGHAT, CDR2 FQNNGV. After removal of 4 bases from V and 2 bases from J, the junction contained 11 bases not matched to a gene. The CDR3 coding sequence is TGTGCCAGCAGCTCCAGACCAACTAGCGCCACCTACAATGAGCAGTTCTTC. This gives the protein CASSSRPTSATYNEQFF.

The rearrangement links TRBV5-1 to TRBJ2-1; the D call may be TRBD1 or TRBD2 (5 bases each). CDR3 length: 14 residues. Germline V gives CDR1 SGHRS, CDR2 YFSETQ. The germline V and J ends were trimmed by 3 bases and 5 bases, with 12 bases remaining between them. CDR3 sequence reads: CASSSRGDNNEQFF. For the CDR3, the DNA is TGCGCCAGCAGCTCCCGGGGCGATAACAATGAGCAGTTCTTC.

The CDR3 DNA reads TGTGCCAGCTCGGGACTAGCGGGAGGATCGGAGACCCAGTACTTC. It is translated as CASSGLAGGSETQYF. The rearrangement links TRBV18 to TRBJ2-5, with 15 bases identical to TRBD2. Germline V CDR1 and CDR2: KGHSH, LQKENI. Germline trimming cut 6 bases from V and 5 bases from J; bases unmatched to any gene: 4. The CDR3 has 15 residues.

The table lists this clonotype with a few counts. The chain carries TRBV9 and TRBJ2-2; D gene ambiguous. V was trimmed by 2 bases and J by 2 bases, leaving 4 bases between them. There are 13 residues in the CDR3. Germline loops: CDR1 SGDLS, CDR2 YYNGEE. The chain's CDR3 is CASSVFNTGELFF. CDR3 bases: TGTGCCAGCAGCGTTTTCAACACCGGGGAGCTGTTTTTT.

The rearrangement joins TRBV27 to TRBJ1-1; D may be TRBD1 (5 bases). The CDR3 is made up of 15 amino acids. V was clipped by 5 bases and J by 1 base, with 14 bases between them. Germline V gene sequence: CDR1 MNHEY, CDR2 SMNVEV (reference sequence). CDR3 region: CASSPTRGSNTEAFF. In nucleotides, the CDR3 is TGTGCCAGCAGTCCAACGAGGGGATCGAACACTGAAGCTTTCTTT.

The sample holds a few counts of this clonotype. This chain uses TRBV5-1 with TRBJ2-5; D is possibly TRBD2 (7 bases). The V end was cut by 4 bases, the J end by 3 bases, with 16 bases between. The germline CDR1 and CDR2 sequences are SGHRS and YFSETQ. There are 15 residues in the CDR3. The CDR3 coding sequence is TGCGCCAGCAGCCCGGGGGGCAGGGTGAAAGAGACCCAGTACTTC. As protein: CASSPGGRVKETQYF. The variable domain in full, completed from reference TRBV5-1 and TRBJ2-5, reads KAGVTQTPRYLIKTRGQQVTLSCSPISGHRSVSWYQQTPGQGLQFLFEYFSETQRNKGNFPGRFSGRQFSNSRSEMNVSTLELGDSALYLCASSPGGRVKETQYFGPGTRLLVL.

This clonotype turned up a few times. The CDR3 region is CASSWDGSSYEQYV. The DNA of the CDR3 is TGCGCCAGCAGCTGGGACGGGTCATCCTACGAGCAGTACGTC. This chain joins TRBV5-1 and TRBJ2-7, with D tentatively TRBD1 or TRBD2 (5 bases each). Germline V gives CDR1 SGHRS, CDR2 YFSETQ. The V end was cut by 3 bases, the J end by 1 base, with 11 bases between. The CDR3 consists of 14 residues.

J is TRBJ2-1 and V is TRBV2; 8 positions agree with TRBD1. Trimming cost V 6 bases and J 6 bases; bases outside gene matches: 4. CDR1 SNHLY and CDR2 FYNNEI come from the germline V gene. The length of the CDR3 is 13 residues. This CDR3 reads CASRFDRGNEQFF. The CDR3, as DNA: TGTGCCAGCAGATTTGACAGGGGCAATGAGCAGTTCTTC.

This clonotype was observed a handful of times. The chain uses TRBV10-3 and TRBJ1-4; 7 nucleotides align to TRBD1. This CDR3 spans 15 amino acids. CDR1 and CDR2 (germline): ENHRY, SYGVKD. After removal of 5 bases from V and 0 bases from J, the junction contained 3 bases not matched to a gene. The CDR3 bases are TGTGCCATCAGTCGAGACAGGGCAACTAATGAAAAACTGTTTTTT. This sequence encodes CAISRDRATNEKLFF.

J is TRBJ2-1 and V is TRBV24-1; D remains unclear. This CDR3 spans 12 amino acids. V gave up 5 bases and J gave up 7 bases, with 8 bases separating them. Germline assignment: CDR1 KGHDR and CDR2 SFDVKD. The CDR3 DNA follows: TGTGCCACCAGTGGTCTGCAAAATGAGCAGTTCTTC. Its translation is CATSGLQNEQFF.

This clonotype has a count of ten or more. This chain links TRBV6-1 with TRBJ2-5; 10 bases align to TRBD1. Unmatched junction bases numbered 5, after V lost 6 bases and J lost 4 bases. The CDR3 has 14 residues. Germline CDR1 and CDR2: MNHNS and SASEGT. The CDR3 reads CASRSDRGRETQYF. The CDR3 DNA is TGTGCCAGCAGATCTGACAGGGGGCGAGAGACCCAGTACTTC.

The table lists this clonotype with a few counts. The chain joins TRBV11-1 to TRBJ2-1, with a tentative D call TRBD1 (6 bases). This CDR3 has 20 residues. The germline V gene encodes CDR1 SGHAT and CDR2 FQDESV (reference sequence). V lost 5 bases and J lost 4, with 30 bases in between. The CDR3 nucleotides are TGTGCCAGCAGCCCGATTTTGAACAGGGAGTACACAAACGCGTACAATGAGCAGTTCTTC. Amino acids: CASSPILNREYTNAYNEQFF.

This clonotype was observed a handful of times. This chain connects TRBV7-9 to TRBJ1-1; D is undetermined. Between the trimmed V and J ends, which lost 0 bases and 1 base, there was a span of 12 bases. Germline assignment: CDR1 SEHNR and CDR2 FQNEAQ (reference sequence). The CDR3 length is 16 residues. The CDR3 DNA is TGTGCCAGCAGCTTAGCGCAATGGACTCGGAACACTGAAGCTTTCTTT. Encoded protein: CASSLAQWTRNTEAFF.

The chain carries TRBV20-1 and TRBJ1-2; D ambiguous. The germline V gene encodes CDR1 DFQATT and CDR2 SNEGSKA (reference sequence). The CDR3 consists of 11 residues. V lost 0 bases and J lost 7, with 6 bases in between. CDR3 sequence: CSARDGGGYTF. DNA for the CDR3: TGCAGTGCTAGAGACGGCGGTGGCTACACCTTC.

A few counts support this clonotype. This chain joins TRBV11-3 and TRBJ1-5; 9 bases match TRBD1. Germline V gives CDR1 SGHNT, CDR2 YENEEA. J lost 5 bases, V lost 3 bases, and 11 bases had no gene match. CDR3 size: 17 residues. CDR3 sequence: CASSFRVWGQGHQPQHF. CDR3 bases: TGTGCCAGCAGCTTTAGGGTGTGGGGACAGGGTCATCAGCCCCAGCATTTT.

The chain couples TRBV6-1 to TRBJ2-7, with D maybe TRBD1 (6 bases). The V and J ends lost 2 bases and 2 bases respectively, with 13 bases between them. Germline CDR1 is MNHNS and CDR2 is SASEGT. This CDR3 has 15 residues. The CDR3 is CASSEPTGSPYEQYF. DNA for the CDR3: TGTGCCAGCAGTGAACCCACAGGGTCCCCCTACGAGCAGTACTTC.

This clonotype was observed a few times. The rearrangement joins TRBV12-3 or TRBV12-4 to TRBJ2-2; D possibly corresponds to TRBD2 (6 bases). V was clipped by 4 bases and J by 4 bases, with 10 bases between them. CDR3 length: 14 amino acids. The CDR3 region has the DNA TGTGCCAGCAGTTATGGGGGGAGCACCGGGGAGCTGTTTTTT. Translated: CASSYGGSTGELFF.

The V and J genes are TRBV5-1 and TRBJ1-2; the D gene is possibly TRBD1 (6 bases). V was clipped by 4 bases and J by 0 bases, with 16 bases between them. Germline V gene data show CDR1 as SGHRS and CDR2 as YFSETQ. The CDR3 length is 16 residues. CDR3 DNA sequence: TGCGCCAGCAGCCAACAGACAGGAGGAGCTAACTATGGCTACACCTTC. It translates to CASSQQTGGANYGYTF.

This clonotype was seen more than once but under ten times. This chain connects TRBV29-1 to TRBJ1-1; D gene unclear. V gave up 3 bases and J gave up 3 bases, with 8 bases separating them. Germline values: CDR1 SQVTM, CDR2 ANQGSEA. The CDR3 spans 12 residues. CDR3 sequence (DNA): TGCAGCGTTGATGGGGAGGACACTGAAGCTTTCTTT. Amino acid sequence: CSVDGEDTEAFF.

In its sample, this clonotype was seen many times. V and J are TRBV20-1 and TRBJ2-3, with D hard to call. Trimming pared 2 bases from V and 0 bases from J, leaving 12 bases between. The CDR3 consists of 15 residues. Germline CDR1 DFQATT, CDR2 SNEGSKA (reference sequence). The CDR3 nucleotides are TGCAGTGCTAGAAGGAAAGGACGGAGCACAGATACGCAGTATTTT. Translating it yields CSARRKGRSTDTQYF.

The sample holds many counts of this clonotype. One junction end disagrees with the germline gene, perhaps due to a read error. V and J are TRBV7-9 and TRBJ1-2; 12 positions agree with TRBD1. Germline CDR1 SEHNR, CDR2 FQNEAQ (reference sequence). The CDR3 sequence is 12 residues long. In nucleotides, the CDR3 is TGTGCCAGCAGCGTTCCGGGACAGGGGGCTTTTTTC. Residues: CASSVPGQGAFF.

This chain links TRBV18 with TRBJ2-7; a possible D gene is TRBD1 (5 bases). Germline CDR1 reads KGHSH; CDR2 reads LQKENI. The V and J ends lost 3 bases and 3 bases respectively, with 9 bases between them. This CDR3 has 13 residues. The CDR3 reads CASSPTDYYEQYV. The CDR3 coding sequence is TGTGCCAGCTCACCGACAGATTACTACGAGCAGTACGTC.

This clonotype was found a few times. This chain connects TRBV7-8 to TRBJ2-4, with D perhaps matching TRBD2 (6 bases). The CDR3 runs 14 residues. The V gene lost 5 bases and the J gene lost 0 bases, with 8 bases spanning the gap. Germline CDR1 reads SGHVS; CDR2 reads FQNEAQ. In nucleotides, the CDR3 is TGTGCCAGCAGCCCTAGCGTAGCCAAAAACATTCAGTACTTC. Protein sequence: CASSPSVAKNIQYF.

This clonotype was detected ten times or more. The chain couples TRBV5-1 to TRBJ2-2; weak D call: TRBD2 (6 bases). Trimming shortened V by 3 bases and J by 5 bases, and 11 bases separated the two germline ends. The germline V gene encodes CDR1 SGHRS and CDR2 YFSETQ. The CDR3 runs to 14 residues. CDR3 coding DNA: TGCGCCAGCAGCTCAGGACTACTAACCGGGGAGCTGTTTTTT. Translated: CASSSGLLTGELFF.

The chain combines TRBV12-3 or TRBV12-4 with TRBJ2-1; possibly TRBD2 for D (5 bases). This CDR3 contains 14 residues. The ends were cut back, 2 bases at V and 6 bases at J, with 11 bases in the middle. The CDR3: CASSLREAGNEQFF. Written as DNA, the CDR3 is TGTGCCAGCAGTTTAAGAGAGGCGGGCAATGAGCAGTTCTTC.

The rearrangement uses TRBV2 and TRBJ2-7; no reliable D call. V was trimmed by 6 bases and J by 3 bases, leaving 21 bases between them. The CDR3 runs 16 residues. Germline V gene sequence: CDR1 SNHLY, CDR2 FYNNEI. The CDR3 nucleotides read TGTGCCAGCAGCGCAGGTCTAGATCCCTCTTACTACGAGCAGTACTTC. This codes for CASSAGLDPSYYEQYF.

The chain employs TRBV29-1 and TRBJ2-2; D not certain. Between the trimmed V and J ends, which lost 4 bases and 0 bases, there was a span of 6 bases. Per germline, CDR1 SQVTM and CDR2 ANQGSEA. The CDR3 runs 13 residues. CDR3 sequence: CSVGDPNTGELFF. Written as DNA, the CDR3 is TGCAGCGTTGGCGACCCGAACACCGGGGAGCTGTTTTTT.

V and J are TRBV5-5 and TRBJ2-7, with TRBD1 matching 7 bases. In germline, CDR1 is SGHKS, CDR2 YYEKEE (reference sequence). V lost 0 bases and J lost 3; bases outside the gene matches: 9. There are 16 residues in the CDR3. This chain's CDR3 is CASSLALGTELYEQYV. The CDR3 DNA reads TGTGCCAGCAGCTTGGCCCTTGGGACAGAACTCTACGAGCAGTACGTC.